Listed here are 9 T cell receptor beta chains from one sample, sequenced in a study of T cell repertoires in cytomegalovirus infection. One entry per CDR3 protein, called by TCRdb with MiXCR from the reads. Here the sample spans about 330,000 distinct CDR3 sequences, roughly 9.5% being singletons. Specimen: PBMCs. The receptors derive from a human donor in good health (CMV status not recorded). Some clones in this sample may be carry-over from other donors' samples.

The chain couples TRBV14 to TRBJ1-4; TRBD1 agrees at 8 bases. This CDR3 spans 15 amino acids. The junction had 5 bases not matched to a gene; V was cut back by 1 base and J by 7 bases. Germline CDR1 reads SGHDN; CDR2 reads FVKESK. As DNA, the CDR3 is TGTGCCAGCAGCCAAGTGGCAGGGGGCTCTGAAAAACTGTTTTTT. Residues: CASSQVAGGSEKLFF.

This clonotype was found a few times. The chain couples TRBV7-2 to TRBJ2-1, with no clear D. The germline CDR1 and CDR2 sequences are SGHTA and FQGNSA. CDR3 length: 13 amino acids. V lost 2 bases, J lost 15 bases, and 17 bases lay in between. CDR3 amino acids: CASSLSSPASGFF. CDR3 nucleotide sequence: TGTGCCAGCAGCTTAAGCTCCCCGGCCTCAGGGTTCTTC.

This clonotype was detected ten times or more. The chain is built from TRBV7-6 and TRBJ2-5; D not certain. The germline V gene has CDR1 SGHVS and CDR2 FNYEAQ. Trimming cost V 5 bases and J 1 base, with 5 bases left between them. The CDR3 totals 12 residues. CDR3 amino acids: CASSPSQETQYF. CDR3 nucleotides: TGTGCCAGCAGCCCCAGCCAAGAGACCCAGTACTTC.

The CDR3 region is CASSAPQGGLTGELFF. The CDR3 nucleotides read TGCGCCAGCAGCGCTCCCCAGGGGGGCCTCACCGGGGAGCTGTTTTTT. The chain has TRBV5-1 and TRBJ2-2, with D possibly being TRBD1 (7 bases). From germline, CDR1 is SGHRS and CDR2 YFSETQ. The V end lost 4 bases, the J end lost 4 bases, and 17 bases lay between the germline ends. The CDR3 has 16 residues.

This clonotype was observed many times. This chain connects TRBV7-8 to TRBJ1-5; D unclear. This CDR3 spans 16 amino acids. Trimming removed 1 base from V and 1 base from J, with 11 bases in between. Per germline, CDR1 SGHVS and CDR2 FQNEAQ. DNA of the CDR3: TGTGCCAGCAGCTTAGAGGGAGTTATAAGCAATCAGCCCCAGCATTTT. Amino acid sequence: CASSLEGVISNQPQHF.

This clonotype was found many times. The genes are TRBV13 and TRBJ2-7, with 12 bases aligning to TRBD2. V shed 5 bases, J shed 1 base, and the junction held 9 bases outside the gene matches. CDR1 PRHDT and CDR2 FYEKMQ come from the germline V gene (reference sequence). This CDR3 is built from 17 residues. CDR3 in amino acids: CASSITGTSGLSYEQYF. The CDR3 DNA sequence: TGTGCCAGCAGCATAACCGGGACTAGCGGGCTTTCCTACGAGCAGTACTTC.

This clonotype came up many times. V usage is TRBV7-2 and J usage is TRBJ2-2, with a tentative D call TRBD1 (6 bases). This CDR3 has 15 residues. The V end lost 2 bases, the J end lost 5 bases, and 12 bases lay between the germline ends. The germline gives CDR1 SGHTA, CDR2 FQGNSA. The CDR3 here is CASSLRSQGTGELFF. DNA of the CDR3: TGTGCCAGCAGCTTACGTTCTCAGGGGACCGGGGAGCTGTTTTTT.

The sample holds many counts of this clonotype. V usage is TRBV6-1 and J usage is TRBJ2-1; 13 nucleotides match TRBD2. V gave up 2 bases and J gave up 8 bases; unmatched junction bases: 6. Germline values: CDR1 MNHNS, CDR2 SASEGT. CDR3 length: 16 amino acids. The CDR3 spells CASSERLAGGLDEQFF. Here the CDR3 DNA reads TGTGCCAGCAGTGAACGACTAGCGGGAGGTCTCGATGAGCAGTTCTTC.

This clonotype was counted many times. The chain combines TRBV7-6 with TRBJ2-5; possible D gene TRBD1, 6 bases. The CDR3 consists of 16 residues. Germline CDR1 reads SGHVS; CDR2 reads FNYEAQ. V lost 1 base and J 5 bases, leaving 17 bases between the germline ends. CDR3 DNA sequence: TGTGCCAGCAGCTTAGTGCCCTTGGGGGCCCGGGAGACCCAGTACTTC. Its protein is CASSLVPLGARETQYF.